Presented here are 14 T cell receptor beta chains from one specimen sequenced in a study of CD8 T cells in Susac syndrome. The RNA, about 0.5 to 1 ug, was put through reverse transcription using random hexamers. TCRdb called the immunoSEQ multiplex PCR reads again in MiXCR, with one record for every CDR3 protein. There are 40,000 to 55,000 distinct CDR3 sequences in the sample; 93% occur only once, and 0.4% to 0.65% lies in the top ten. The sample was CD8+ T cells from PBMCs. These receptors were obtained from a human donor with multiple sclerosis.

CDR3 loop: CASRHADRVNTGELFF. The CDR3 nucleotides are TGCGCCAGCAGACACGCCGACAGGGTTAACACCGGGGAGCTGTTTTTT. The chain links TRBV5-1 to TRBJ2-2, with 7 bases that match TRBD1. The CDR3 length is 16 residues. Germline lookup yields CDR1 SGHRS and CDR2 YFSETQ. With 5 bases clipped from V and 2 bases from J, the junction kept 9 bases outside the gene matches.

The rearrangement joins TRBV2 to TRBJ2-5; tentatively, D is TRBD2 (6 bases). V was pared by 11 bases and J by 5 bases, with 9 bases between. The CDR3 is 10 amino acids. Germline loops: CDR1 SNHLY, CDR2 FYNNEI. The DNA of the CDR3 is TGTGCCCTACGGGGGGAGACCCAGTACTTC. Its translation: CALRGETQYF.

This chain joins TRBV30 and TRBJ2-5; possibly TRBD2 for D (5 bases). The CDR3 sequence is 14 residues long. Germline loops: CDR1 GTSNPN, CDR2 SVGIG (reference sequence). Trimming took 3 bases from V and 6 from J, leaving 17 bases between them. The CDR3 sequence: CAWSSEGWIQTQYF. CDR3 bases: TGTGCCTGGAGCTCAGAGGGCTGGATCCAGACCCAGTACTTC.

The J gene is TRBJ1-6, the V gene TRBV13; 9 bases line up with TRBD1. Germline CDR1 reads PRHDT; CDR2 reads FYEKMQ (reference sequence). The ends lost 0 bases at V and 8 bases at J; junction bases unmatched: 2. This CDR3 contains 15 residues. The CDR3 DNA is TGTGCCAGCAGCTTAGGGGGGGACAGGGATTCACCCCTCCACTTT. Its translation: CASSLGGDRDSPLHF.

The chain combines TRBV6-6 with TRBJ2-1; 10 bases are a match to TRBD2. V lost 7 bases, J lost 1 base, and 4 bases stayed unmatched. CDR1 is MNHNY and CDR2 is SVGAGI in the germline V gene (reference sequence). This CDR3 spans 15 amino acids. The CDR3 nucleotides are TGTGCCAGCACCTTTAGCGGGGGGTCCTACAATGAGCAGTTCTTC. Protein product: CASTFSGGSYNEQFF.

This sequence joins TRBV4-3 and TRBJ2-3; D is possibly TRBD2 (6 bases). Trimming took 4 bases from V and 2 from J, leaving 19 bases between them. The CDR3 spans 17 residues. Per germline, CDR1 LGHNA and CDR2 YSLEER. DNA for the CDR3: TGCGCCAGCAGCCCAAGGTCATCAGGGACTTACACAGATACGCAGTATTTT. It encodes CASSPRSSGTYTDTQYF.

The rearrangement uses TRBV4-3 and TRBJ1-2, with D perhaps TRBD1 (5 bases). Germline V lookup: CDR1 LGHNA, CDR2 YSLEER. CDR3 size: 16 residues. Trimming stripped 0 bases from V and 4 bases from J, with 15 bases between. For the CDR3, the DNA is TGCGCCAGCAGCCAAGATCGCGGGGGTTTAGGCTATGGCTACACCTTC. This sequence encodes CASSQDRGGLGYGYTF.

This CDR3 is CASSYASNTEAFF. CDR3 sequence (DNA): TGTGCCAGCAGCTACGCTTCGAACACTGAAGCTTTCTTT. V is TRBV11-2 and J is TRBJ1-1; unclear D gene. The CDR3 contains 13 residues. Germline CDR1 reads SGHAT; CDR2 reads FQNNGV. V lost 4 bases and J 1 base, leaving 7 bases between the germline ends.

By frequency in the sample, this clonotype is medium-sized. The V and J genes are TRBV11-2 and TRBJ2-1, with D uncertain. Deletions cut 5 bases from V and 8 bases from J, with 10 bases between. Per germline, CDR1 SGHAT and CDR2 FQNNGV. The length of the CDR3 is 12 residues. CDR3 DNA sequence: TGTGCCAGCAGCCCCCTTAGGGATGAGCAGTTCTTC. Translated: CASSPLRDEQFF.

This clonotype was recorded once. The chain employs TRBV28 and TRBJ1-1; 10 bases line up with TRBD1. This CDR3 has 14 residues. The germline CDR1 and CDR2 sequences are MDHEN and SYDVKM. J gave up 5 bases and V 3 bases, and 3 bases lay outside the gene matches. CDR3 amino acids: CASSLTGGATEAFF. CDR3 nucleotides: TGTGCCAGCAGTTTGACAGGGGGCGCGACTGAAGCTTTCTTT.

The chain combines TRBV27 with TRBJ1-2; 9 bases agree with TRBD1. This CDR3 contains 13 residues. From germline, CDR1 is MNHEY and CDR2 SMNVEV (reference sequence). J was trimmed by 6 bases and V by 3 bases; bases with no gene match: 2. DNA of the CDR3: TGTGCCAGCAGTTTTTGGACAGGGGATGGCTACACCTTC. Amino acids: CASSFWTGDGYTF.

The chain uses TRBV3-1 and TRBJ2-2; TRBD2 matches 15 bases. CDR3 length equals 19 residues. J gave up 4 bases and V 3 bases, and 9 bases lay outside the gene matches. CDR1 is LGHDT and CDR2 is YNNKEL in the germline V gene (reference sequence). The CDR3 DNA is TGTGCCAGCAGCCAGGGCCCGGGACTAGCGGGAGGCGGCACCGGGGAGCTGTTTTTT. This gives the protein CASSQGPGLAGGGTGELFF.

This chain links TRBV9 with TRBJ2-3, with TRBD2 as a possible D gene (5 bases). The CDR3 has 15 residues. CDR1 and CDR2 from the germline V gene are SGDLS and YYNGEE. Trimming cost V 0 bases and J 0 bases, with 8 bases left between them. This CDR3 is CASSVGESSTDTQYF. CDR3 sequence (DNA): TGTGCCAGCAGCGTAGGGGAGTCTAGCACAGATACGCAGTATTTT.

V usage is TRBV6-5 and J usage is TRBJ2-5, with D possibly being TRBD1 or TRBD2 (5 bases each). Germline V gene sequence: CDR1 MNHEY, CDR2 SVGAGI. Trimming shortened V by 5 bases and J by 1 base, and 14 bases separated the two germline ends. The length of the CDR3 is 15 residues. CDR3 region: CASSLQPGPQETQYF. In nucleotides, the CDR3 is TGTGCCAGCAGTCTACAACCGGGACCCCAAGAGACCCAGTACTTC.